The rows below give T cell receptor beta chains drawn from one sample of a study of control samples from healthy donors and cancer patients. Generated by immunoSEQ multiplex PCR, the TCRdb table keeps only in-frame clones and is missing some. The sample consists of 200,000 to 250,000 clones, 85% to 95% of them appearing once. The sequencing sample was made of blood. These receptors came from a man aged 45-65 years in good health. The CDR3 runs from the conserved cysteine through the conserved F or W. Each record gives: J gene, clone size, CDR3 length, D gene, V gene, CDR3 protein, CDR3 DNA. The D gene is left open where the match is weak. Clone size is shown for a subset of rows, as once, few, many or a class of expanded clone.

J: TRBJ1-2; size: .; length: 13; D: .; V: TRBV3-1/TRBV3-2; CDR3: CASSLGQTYGYTF; DNA: TGTGCCAGCAGCCTCGGACAGACTTATGGCTACACCTTC
J: TRBJ1-4; size: .; length: 16; D: .; V: TRBV18; CDR3: CASSPSAAITNEKLFF; DNA: TGTGCCAGCTCACCTTCGGCAGCTATTACTAATGAAAAACTGTTTTTT
J: TRBJ1-6; size: .; length: 15; D: .; V: TRBV7-6; CDR3: CASSLTGPYNSPLHF; DNA: TGTGCCAGCAGCCTAACGGGGCCTTATAATTCACCCCTCCACTTT
J: TRBJ1-5; size: .; length: 15; D: .; V: TRBV6-2/TRBV6-3; CDR3: CASSYYGQMVQPQHF; DNA: TGTGCCAGCAGTTACTACGGACAGATGGTTCAGCCCCAGCATTTT
J: TRBJ1-3; size: .; length: 12; D: .; V: TRBV6-6; CDR3: CASSLLRNTIYF; DNA: TGTGCCAGCAGTCTCCTCAGAAACACCATATATTTT
J: TRBJ2-7; size: .; length: 13; D: .; V: TRBV27; CDR3: CASSLGVRYEQYF; DNA: TGTGCCAGCAGTTTGGGGGTCCGCTACGAGCAGTACTTC
J: TRBJ1-4; size: .; length: 13; D: .; V: TRBV20-1; CDR3: CSASLPTLGKLFF; DNA: TGCAGTGCTAGTTTACCCACCCTAGGGAAACTGTTTTTT
J: TRBJ1-3; size: .; length: 14; D: .; V: TRBV11-2; CDR3: CASSLGGRRNTIYF; DNA: TGTGCCAGCAGCTTAGGGGGACGGCGAAACACCATATATTTT
J: TRBJ1-5; size: .; length: 14; D: TRBD1; V: TRBV7-2; CDR3: CASSVRGSLQPQHF; DNA: TGTGCCAGCAGCGTCAGGGGGAGCCTCCAGCCCCAGCATTTT
J: TRBJ1-2; size: once; length: 17; D: TRBD1; V: TRBV15; CDR3: CATSRILYDRADFGYTF; DNA: TGTGCCACCAGCAGGATCTTGTACGACAGGGCTGACTTTGGCTACACCTTC
J: TRBJ2-2; size: .; length: 17; D: TRBD1; V: TRBV7-3; CDR3: CASSLGDRALNTGELFF; DNA: TGTGCCAGCAGCTTAGGTGACAGGGCTCTCAACACCGGGGAGCTGTTTTTT
J: TRBJ1-2; size: .; length: 16; D: .; V: TRBV19; CDR3: CASSPRDPTGGIRYTF; DNA: TGTGCCAGTAGCCCCCGGGACCCCACTGGAGGTATACGCTACACCTTC
J: TRBJ1-6; size: few; length: 14; D: TRBD1; V: TRBV18; CDR3: CASSPGQGNSPLHF; DNA: TGTGCCAGCTCACCGGGACAGGGTAATTCACCCCTCCACTTT
J: TRBJ1-6; size: .; length: 14; D: TRBD1; V: TRBV30; CDR3: CAWSGQGVGSPLHF; DNA: TGTGCCTGGAGTGGACAGGGCGTCGGTTCACCCCTCCACTTT
J: TRBJ1-1; size: .; length: 13; D: .; V: TRBV18; CDR3: CASSGAGNTEAFF; DNA: TGTGCCAGCTCAGGGGCGGGGAACACTGAAGCTTTCTTT
J: TRBJ2-3; size: .; length: 12; D: .; V: TRBV5-5; CDR3: CASSLKGDTQYF; DNA: TGTGCCAGCAGCTTGAAAGGGGATACGCAGTATTTT
J: TRBJ1-2; size: .; length: 17; D: .; V: TRBV21-1; CDR3: CASSKVKIEVSPYGYTF; DNA: TGTGCCAGCAGCAAAGTAAAGATTGAGGTCTCACCCTATGGCTACACCTTC
J: TRBJ2-3; size: .; length: 15; D: .; V: TRBV21-1; CDR3: CASTYRDRVEDTQYF; DNA: TGTGCCAGCACCTACCGAGACAGGGTGGAAGATACGCAGTATTTT
J: TRBJ2-5; size: .; length: 14; D: TRBD1; V: TRBV5-1; CDR3: CASSPGDRQETQYF; DNA: TGCGCCAGCTCCCCCGGGGACAGACAAGAGACCCAGTACTTC
J: TRBJ1-1; size: .; length: 14; D: .; V: TRBV5-4; CDR3: CASKVDRRSTEAFF; DNA: TGTGCCAGCAAAGTAGACAGACGGAGCACTGAAGCTTTCTTT
J: TRBJ2-7; size: .; length: 20; D: .; V: TRBV4-3; CDR3: CASSQVKAMAVGEPAYEQYF; DNA: TGCGCCAGCAGCCAAGTAAAGGCTATGGCCGTAGGCGAGCCCGCCTACGAGCAGTACTTC
J: TRBJ1-1; size: .; length: 17; D: .; V: TRBV5-1; CDR3: CASSRDLSPWTNTEAFF; DNA: TGCGCCAGCAGCAGGGACCTTAGCCCCTGGACGAACACTGAAGCTTTCTTT
J: TRBJ2-5; size: .; length: 12; D: .; V: TRBV25-1; CDR3: CASSESSETQYF; DNA: TGTGCCAGCAGTGAATCTAGTGAGACCCAGTACTTC
J: TRBJ2-5; size: .; length: 14; D: .; V: TRBV10-2; CDR3: CASSEWGVGETQYF; DNA: TGCGCCAGCAGTGAGTGGGGGGTTGGAGAGACCCAGTACTTC
J: TRBJ1-1; size: .; length: 14; D: .; V: TRBV11-2; CDR3: CASSLGSGYTEAFF; DNA: TGTGCCAGCAGCTTAGGATCCGGTTACACTGAAGCTTTCTTT
J: TRBJ1-3; size: .; length: 19; D: .; V: TRBV2; CDR3: CASSGAGTKGSFSGNTIYF; DNA: TGTGCCAGCAGCGGAGCCGGGACAAAGGGAAGTTTCTCTGGAAACACCATATATTTT
J: TRBJ1-6; size: .; length: 14; D: .; V: TRBV3-1/TRBV3-2; CDR3: CASSLTSYNSPLHF; DNA: TGTGCCAGCAGCCTGACGTCCTATAATTCACCCCTCCACTTT
J: TRBJ1-2; size: .; length: 12; D: .; V: TRBV6-1; CDR3: CASSEWRYGYTF; DNA: TGTGCCAGCAGTGAATGGCGATATGGCTACACCTTC
J: TRBJ1-1; size: .; length: 17; D: .; V: TRBV7-8; CDR3: CASSLDHGQAANTEAFF; DNA: TGTGCCAGCAGCTTAGATCATGGGCAGGCAGCGAACACTGAAGCTTTCTTT
J: TRBJ1-2; size: .; length: 15; D: .; V: TRBV5-1; CDR3: CASSLLAGADYGYTF; DNA: TGCGCCAGCAGCTTGCTTGCGGGAGCCGACTATGGCTACACCTTC
J: TRBJ1-6; size: .; length: 13; D: .; V: TRBV28; CDR3: CASSLPKNSPLHF; DNA: TGTGCCAGCAGTTTGCCTAAAAATTCACCCCTCCACTTT
J: TRBJ2-1; size: .; length: 16; D: TRBD1; V: TRBV24-1; CDR3: CATSGDRGANDNEQFF; DNA: TGTGCCACCAGTGGGGACAGGGGCGCGAATGACAATGAGCAGTTCTTC
J: TRBJ2-6; size: .; length: 17; D: TRBD1; V: TRBV18; CDR3: CASSQTPTGAGANVLTF; DNA: TGTGCCAGCTCACAGACCCCGACAGGGGCTGGGGCCAACGTCCTGACTTTC
J: TRBJ2-7; size: .; length: 18; D: TRBD2; V: TRBV18; CDR3: CASSPPPGTSGGSYEQYF; DNA: TGTGCCAGCTCACCACCTCCGGGGACTAGCGGGGGGTCCTACGAGCAGTACTTC
J: TRBJ2-2; size: .; length: 16; D: .; V: TRBV5-4; CDR3: CASSFGGGPSTGELFF; DNA: TGTGCCAGCAGCTTTGGGGGGGGGCCGAGCACCGGGGAGCTGTTTTTT
J: TRBJ1-2; size: .; length: 14; D: .; V: TRBV29-1; CDR3: CSVIGEERGYGYTF; DNA: TGCAGCGTCATCGGTGAGGAGCGAGGCTATGGCTACACCTTC
J: TRBJ2-6; size: .; length: 15; D: .; V: TRBV5-1; CDR3: CASSLLGAGANILTF; DNA: TGCGCCAGCAGCTTGCTAGGGGCCGGGGCCAACATCCTGACTTTC
J: TRBJ2-3; size: .; length: 15; D: .; V: TRBV18; CDR3: CASSPQGPSTDTQYF; DNA: TGTGCCAGCTCACCACAGGGTCCTAGCACAGATACGCAGTATTTT
J: TRBJ1-2; size: .; length: 12; D: .; V: TRBV7-9; CDR3: CASSSGRGGYTF; DNA: TGTGCCAGCAGCTCGGGCCGCGGAGGCTACACCTTC
J: TRBJ2-3; size: .; length: 15; D: .; V: TRBV7-9; CDR3: CASSSGPLSTDTQYF; DNA: TGTGCCAGCAGCTCGGGACCGCTTAGCACAGATACGCAGTATTTT
J: TRBJ1-1; size: .; length: 12; D: .; V: TRBV7-2; CDR3: CASSAGNTEAFF; DNA: TGTGCCAGCAGCGCAGGGAACACTGAAGCTTTCTTT
J: TRBJ2-2; size: .; length: 18; D: TRBD1; V: TRBV5-6; CDR3: CASSRLGTGPSNTGELFF; DNA: TGTGCCAGCAGCCGACTTGGGACAGGGCCCTCGAACACCGGGGAGCTGTTTTTT
J: TRBJ2-2; size: .; length: 14; D: .; V: TRBV7-9; CDR3: CASSLVGLSGELFF; DNA: TGTGCCAGCAGCTTAGTAGGGTTGTCCGGGGAGCTGTTTTTT
J: TRBJ2-5; size: .; length: 14; D: .; V: TRBV5-1; CDR3: CASAQGREEETQYF; DNA: TGCGCCAGCGCCCAAGGCAGGGAGGAAGAGACCCAGTACTTC
J: TRBJ2-5; size: .; length: 17; D: .; V: TRBV7-9; CDR3: CASSLVYVGGSQETQYF; DNA: TGTGCCAGCAGCTTAGTCTACGTGGGGGGTTCCCAAGAGACCCAGTACTTC